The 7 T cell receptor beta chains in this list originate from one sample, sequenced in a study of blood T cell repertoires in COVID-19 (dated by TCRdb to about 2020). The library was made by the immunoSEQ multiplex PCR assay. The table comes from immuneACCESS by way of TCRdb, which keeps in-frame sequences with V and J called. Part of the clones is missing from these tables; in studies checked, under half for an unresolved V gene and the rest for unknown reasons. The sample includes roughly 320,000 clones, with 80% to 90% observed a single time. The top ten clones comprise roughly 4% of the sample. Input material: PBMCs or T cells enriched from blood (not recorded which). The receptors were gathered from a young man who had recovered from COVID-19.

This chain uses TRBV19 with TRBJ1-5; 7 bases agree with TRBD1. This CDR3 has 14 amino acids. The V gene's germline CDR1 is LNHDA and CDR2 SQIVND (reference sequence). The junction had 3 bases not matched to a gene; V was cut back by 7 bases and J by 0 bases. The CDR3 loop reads CASKRQGSNQPQHF. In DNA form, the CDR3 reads TGTGCCAGTAAAAGACAGGGTAGCAATCAGCCCCAGCATTTT.

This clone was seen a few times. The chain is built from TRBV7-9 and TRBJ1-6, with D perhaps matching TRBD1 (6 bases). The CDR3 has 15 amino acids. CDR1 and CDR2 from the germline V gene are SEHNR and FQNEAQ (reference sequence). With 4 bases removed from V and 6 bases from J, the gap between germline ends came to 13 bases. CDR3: CASSSGQPPNSPLHF. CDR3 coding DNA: TGTGCCAGCAGCTCAGGACAGCCACCTAATTCACCCCTCCACTTT. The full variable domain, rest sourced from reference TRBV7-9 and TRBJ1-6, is DTGVSQNPRHKITKRGQNVTFRCDPISEHNRLYWYRQTLGQGPEFLTYFQNEAQLEKSRLLSDRFSAERPKGSFSTLEIQRTEQGDSAMYLCASSSGQPPNSPLHFGNGTRLTVT.

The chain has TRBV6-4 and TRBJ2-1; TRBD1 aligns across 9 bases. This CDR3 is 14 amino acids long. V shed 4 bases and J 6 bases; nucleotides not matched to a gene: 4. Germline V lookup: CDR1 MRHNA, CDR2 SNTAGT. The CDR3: CASSGQGGINEQFF. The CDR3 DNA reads TGTGCCAGCAGTGGACAGGGGGGGATCAATGAGCAGTTCTTC.

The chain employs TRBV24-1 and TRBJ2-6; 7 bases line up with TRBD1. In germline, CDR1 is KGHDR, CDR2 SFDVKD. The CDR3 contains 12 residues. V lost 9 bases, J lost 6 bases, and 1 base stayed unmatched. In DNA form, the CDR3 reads TGTGCCACCGGACAGGCGGCCAACGTCCTGACTTTC. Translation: CATGQAANVLTF.

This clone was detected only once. The CDR3 bases are TGTGCCAGCAGGCGGTACAGCACAGATACGCAGTATTTT. Translation: CASRRYSTDTQYF. The chain links TRBV2 to TRBJ2-3; no reliable D call. V lost 6 bases, J lost 0 bases, and 7 bases lay in between. CDR1 and CDR2 (germline): SNHLY, FYNNEI. The CDR3 runs 13 residues.

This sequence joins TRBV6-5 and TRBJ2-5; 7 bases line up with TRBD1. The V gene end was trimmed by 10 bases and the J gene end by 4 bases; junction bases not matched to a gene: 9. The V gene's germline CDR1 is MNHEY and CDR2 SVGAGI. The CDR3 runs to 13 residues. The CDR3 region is CAIGEQGRETQYF. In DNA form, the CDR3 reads TGTGCCATAGGGGAACAGGGGAGAGAGACCCAGTACTTC.

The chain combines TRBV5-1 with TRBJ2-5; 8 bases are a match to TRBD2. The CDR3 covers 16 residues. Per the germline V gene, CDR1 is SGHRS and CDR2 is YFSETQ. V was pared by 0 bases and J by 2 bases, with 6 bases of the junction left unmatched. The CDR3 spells CASSLVIAGPQETQYF. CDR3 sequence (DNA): TGCGCCAGCAGCTTGGTAATAGCGGGGCCACAAGAGACCCAGTACTTC.